These 10 T cell receptor beta chains share one sample of origin, sequenced in a study of cytomegalovirus exposure and HLA in healthy donors (dated by TCRdb to 2015 to 2018). Libraries came from the immunoSEQ multiplex PCR assay. The multiplex PCR relied on a mix of 60 forward primers for TCR Vbeta segments and 13 reverse primers for TCR Jbeta segments. The clones in this table, taken by TCRdb from immuneACCESS, are in-frame only. Not every clone is retained; where verified, under half of the shortfall comes from an unresolved V gene, and the cause of the rest is unknown. The sample table lists 150,000 to 200,000 clones, 10% to 15% of them with a count of one. The leading ten clones occupy 7.8% of the sample. The sequencing sample was made of PBMCs. These receptors were taken from a man in his forties or fifties in good health and CMV-seropositive.

The CDR3 DNA sequence: TGTGCCAGCAGCTTTTACACAGGTCCCAACTATGGCTACACCTTC. Translation: CASSFYTGPNYGYTF. The chain combines TRBV7-2 with TRBJ1-2, with a possible D match to TRBD1 (5 bases). The CDR3 length is 15 residues. V lost 3 bases to trimming and J lost 2 bases, with 13 bases between them. Germline CDR1 reads SGHTA; CDR2 reads FQGNSA.

This chain uses TRBV7-2 with TRBJ2-2; D possibly corresponds to TRBD2 (5 bases). V was cut by 4 bases and J by 0 bases, with 9 bases left in between. This CDR3 is 15 amino acids long. The germline V gene has CDR1 SGHTA and CDR2 FQGNSA. The CDR3: CASSSSTANTGELFF. DNA for the CDR3: TGTGCCAGCAGCTCTAGCACTGCGAACACCGGGGAGCTGTTTTTT.

V and J are TRBV11-2 and TRBJ1-6; D uncertain. Per germline, CDR1 SGHAT and CDR2 FQNNGV. The length of the CDR3 is 13 residues. V was pared by 5 bases and J by 8 bases, with 10 bases between. The CDR3 protein is CASSPELYSPLHF. CDR3 nucleotide sequence: TGTGCCAGCAGCCCAGAATTGTATTCACCCCTCCACTTT.

The genes are TRBV15 and TRBJ1-3, with D uncertain. V lost 8 bases, J lost 3 bases, and 17 bases lay in between. CDR1 is LNHNV and CDR2 is YYDKDF in the germline V gene (reference sequence). The CDR3 contains 15 residues. In DNA, the CDR3 is TGTGCCACCCAAGCTGGGCAATACTTTGGAAACACCATATATTTT. Protein: CATQAGQYFGNTIYF.

V gene TRBV7-9 combines with J gene TRBJ1-5, with 9 positions matching TRBD1. V shed 5 bases, J shed 6 bases, and the junction held 8 bases outside the gene matches. The CDR3 consists of 15 residues. From germline, CDR1 is SEHNR and CDR2 FQNEAQ (reference sequence). In nucleotides, the CDR3 is TGTGCCAGCAGCCCCACAGGGGGCGTCGGTCAGCCCCAGCATTTT. Residues: CASSPTGGVGQPQHF. The full variable domain, completed using reference TRBV7-9 and TRBJ1-5, is DTGVSQNPRHKITKRGQNVTFRCDPISEHNRLYWYRQTLGQGPEFLTYFQNEAQLEKSRLLSDRFSAERPKGSFSTLEIQRTEQGDSAMYLCASSPTGGVGQPQHFGDGTRLSIL.

In this sample, this clone turned up a few times. The chain combines TRBV4-1 with TRBJ2-3, with D maybe TRBD1 (6 bases). The CDR3 has 15 amino acids. The germline V gene encodes CDR1 MGHRA and CDR2 YSYEKL. V lost 0 bases, J lost 5 bases, and 12 bases lay in between. The CDR3 here is CASSQDMTGEDTQYF. The CDR3 DNA follows: TGCGCCAGCAGCCAAGATATGACAGGCGAAGATACGCAGTATTTT.

In its sample, this clone was seen a few times. The chain combines TRBV4-3 with TRBJ1-2; tentatively, D is TRBD1 (5 bases). V was pared by 0 bases and J by 8 bases, with 10 bases between. The CDR3 covers 13 residues. The germline V gene encodes CDR1 LGHNA and CDR2 YSLEER. CDR3 protein: CASSQDRVRGYTF. For the CDR3, the DNA is TGCGCCAGCAGCCAAGACAGGGTGCGCGGCTACACCTTC.

This clone has just a few counts. This chain links TRBV6-5 with TRBJ2-6, with TRBD2 as a possible D gene (6 bases). The CDR3 consists of 15 residues. V shed 4 bases and J shed 0 bases, with 7 bases lying between them. The germline CDR1 and CDR2 sequences are MNHEY and SVGAGI. The CDR3 DNA reads as TGTGCCAGCAGTTGGACTATCTCTGGGGCCAACGTCCTGACTTTC. This translates into CASSWTISGANVLTF.

This clone was seen a few times. This rearrangement joins TRBV13 to TRBJ1-3; a possible D gene is TRBD1 (6 bases). The CDR3 loop spans 16 amino acids. V shed 5 bases and J shed 1 base, with 15 bases lying between them. Per the germline V gene, CDR1 is PRHDT and CDR2 is FYEKMQ (reference sequence). Here the CDR3 reads CASSPDRTLSGNTIYF. CDR3 coding DNA: TGTGCCAGCAGCCCTGACAGGACTCTTTCTGGAAACACCATATATTTT.

This clone has a handful of counts. V is TRBV9 and J is TRBJ2-3; 10 nucleotides match TRBD2. The CDR3 spans 19 residues. V lost 2 bases, J lost 3 bases, and 15 bases stayed unmatched. Germline CDR1 reads SGDLS; CDR2 reads YYNGEE. CDR3 residues: CASSVDPWLAGEKTDTQYF. The CDR3 region has the DNA TGTGCCAGCAGCGTCGACCCCTGGCTAGCGGGGGAGAAAACAGATACGCAGTATTTT.